The entry below describes one T cell receptor (beta chain). Germline CDR1 SGHRS, CDR2 YFSETQ. J lost 0 bases, V lost 2 bases, and 5 bases had no gene match. This CDR3 contains 15 residues. This record comes from a study of CD8 T cells in Susac syndrome. cDNA came from 0.5 to 1 ug RNA primed by random hexamers. TCRdb passed the immunoSEQ multiplex PCR reads through MiXCR, listing each CDR3 protein once. The sample shows 100,000 to 150,000 distinct CDR3 sequences, about 93% of them seen only once. Sequencing of TCR beta was carried out in blood CD8+ and CD4+ T cells. This receptor was identified in a human donor with Susac syndrome. The material sequenced was CD8+ T cells from PBMCs. This sequence joins TRBV5-1 and TRBJ2-7; 7 bases fit TRBD2. This chain's CDR3 is CASSFETSLSYEQYF. The DNA for the CDR3 is TGCGCCAGCAGCTTCGAGACTAGCCTCTCCTACGAGCAGTACTTC.